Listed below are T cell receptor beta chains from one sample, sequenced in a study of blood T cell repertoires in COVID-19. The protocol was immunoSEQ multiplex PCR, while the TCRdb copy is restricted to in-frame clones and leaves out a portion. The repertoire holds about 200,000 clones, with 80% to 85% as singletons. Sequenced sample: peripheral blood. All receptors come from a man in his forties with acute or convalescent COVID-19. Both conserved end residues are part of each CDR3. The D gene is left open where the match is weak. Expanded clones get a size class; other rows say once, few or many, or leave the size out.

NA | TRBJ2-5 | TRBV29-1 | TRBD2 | TGCAGCGTTGAAGGGATATTAGCGGGGGTACAAGAGACCCAGTACTTC | CSVEGILAGVQETQYF
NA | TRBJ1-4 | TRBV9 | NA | TGTGCCAGCAGCGTAGTAGGGGCCTCTAATGAAAAACTGTTTTTT | CASSVVGASNEKLFF
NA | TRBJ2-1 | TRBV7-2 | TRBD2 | TGTGCCAGCAGCATCAACTTAGCGGGAGCCAATTACAATGAGCAGTTCTTC | CASSINLAGANYNEQFF
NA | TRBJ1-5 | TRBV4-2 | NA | TGTGCCAGCAGCCAAGAAGGGGGGGCCCAGCATTTT | CASSQEGGAQHF
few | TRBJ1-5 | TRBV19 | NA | TGTGCCAGTAGTATGGGGCTGCGGGGAGACTATAGCAATCAGCCCCAGCATTTT | CASSMGLRGDYSNQPQHF
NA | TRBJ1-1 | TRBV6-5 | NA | TGTGCCAGCAGTCGGGGGATGAACACTGAAGCTTTCTTT | CASSRGMNTEAFF
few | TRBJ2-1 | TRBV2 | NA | TGTGCCAGCACCCCACCCAGCTCCTACAATGAGCAGTTCTTC | CASTPPSSYNEQFF
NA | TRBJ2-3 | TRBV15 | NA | TGTGCCACCAGCAGAGAACCCACTCGGGGTACGCAGTATTTT | CATSREPTRGTQYF
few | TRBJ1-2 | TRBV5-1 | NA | TGCGCCAGCAGCTCATCATCAGGGTTAAATGGCTACACCTTC | CASSSSSGLNGYTF
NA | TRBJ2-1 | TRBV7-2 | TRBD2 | TGTGCCAGCAGCTTAAGGGGGGGACTAGAAAAGGGGAATGAGCAGTTCTTC | CASSLRGGLEKGNEQFF
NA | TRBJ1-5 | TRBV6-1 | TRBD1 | TGTGCCAGCAGTGATTTCGGGACAGGGGGCATATCTAGGCAGCCCCAGCATTTT | CASSDFGTGGISRQPQHF
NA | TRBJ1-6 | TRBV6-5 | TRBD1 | TGTGCCAGCCTTCCGGACAGGGGGTATAATTCACCCCTCCACTTT | CASLPDRGYNSPLHF
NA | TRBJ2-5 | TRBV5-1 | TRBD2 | TGCGCCAGCAGCTGGAGACTAGCGGCAGTCCAAGAGACCCAGTACTTC | CASSWRLAAVQETQYF
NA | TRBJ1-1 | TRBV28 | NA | TGTGCCAGCAGACTCAACAGGGTTTTTATTCGCACTGAAGCTTTCTTT | CASRLNRVFIRTEAFF
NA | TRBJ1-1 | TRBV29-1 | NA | TGCAGCGGCCACAGGGCCCCGAACACTGAAGCTTTCTTT | CSGHRAPNTEAFF
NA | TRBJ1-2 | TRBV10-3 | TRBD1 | TGTGCCATCAGAGATACAGGGGGAGATGGCTACACCTTC | CAIRDTGGDGYTF
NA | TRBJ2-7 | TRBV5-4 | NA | TGTGCCAGCAGCTTAGGTCAGGGTCAGGCCGAGCAGTACTTC | CASSLGQGQAEQYF
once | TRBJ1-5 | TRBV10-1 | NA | TGCGCCAGCAGTGAGGGTACTTATCAGCCCCAGCATTTT | CASSEGTYQPQHF
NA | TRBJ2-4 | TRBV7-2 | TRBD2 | TGTGCCAGCAGCTCGGGACTAGCGGTGATGCTAGCCAAAAACATTCAGTACTTC | CASSSGLAVMLAKNIQYF
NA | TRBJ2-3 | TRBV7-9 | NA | TGTGCCAGTCAACCCCAGGGGAGCTGGACAGATACGCAGTATTTT | CASQPQGSWTDTQYF
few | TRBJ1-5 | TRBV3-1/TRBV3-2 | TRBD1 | TGTGCCAGCAGCCCGACCGGGACAGCCAATCAGCCCCAGCATTTT | CASSPTGTANQPQHF
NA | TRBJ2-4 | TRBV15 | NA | TGTGCCACCGGCCCGGGAAGAACCAAAAACATTCAGTACTTC | CATGPGRTKNIQYF
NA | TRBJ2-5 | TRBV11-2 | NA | TGTGCCAGCAGCTTAGATGCGTTTTCGGAGACCCAGTACTTC | CASSLDAFSETQYF
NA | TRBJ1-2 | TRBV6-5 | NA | TGTGCCAGCCGACGCAGTCCGACGGGGTATGGCTACACCTTC | CASRRSPTGYGYTF
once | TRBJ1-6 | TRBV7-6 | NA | TGTGCCAGCAGTGGGGAGACAAGCTCCTATAATTCACCCCTCCACTTT | CASSGETSSYNSPLHF
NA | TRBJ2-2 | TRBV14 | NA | TGTGCCAGCAGCCGAAATTACGGTGCTACAGACACCGGGGAGCTGTTTTTT | CASSRNYGATDTGELFF